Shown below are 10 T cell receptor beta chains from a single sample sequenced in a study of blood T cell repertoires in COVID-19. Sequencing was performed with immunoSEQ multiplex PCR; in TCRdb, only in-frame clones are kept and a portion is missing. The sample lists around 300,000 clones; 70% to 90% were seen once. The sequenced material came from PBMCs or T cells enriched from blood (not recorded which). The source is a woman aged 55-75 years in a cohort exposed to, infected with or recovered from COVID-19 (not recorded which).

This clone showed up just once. CDR3 sequence: CASSLAIEGGEETQYF. The CDR3 region has the DNA TGCGCCAGCAGCTTGGCCATCGAGGGCGGGGAAGAGACCCAGTACTTC. The V gene is TRBV5-1, the J gene TRBJ2-5; perhaps TRBD2 as D (6 bases). CDR3 length: 16 amino acids. From germline, CDR1 is SGHRS and CDR2 YFSETQ. Trimming took 0 bases from V and 3 from J, leaving 15 bases between them.

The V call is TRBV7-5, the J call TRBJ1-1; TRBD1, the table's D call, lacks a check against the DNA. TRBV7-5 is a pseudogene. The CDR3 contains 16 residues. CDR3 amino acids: CARSLGPHRGDTEAFF. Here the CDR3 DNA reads TGTGCCAGAAGCTTGGGACCACACAGGGGCGACACTGAAGCTTTCTTT.

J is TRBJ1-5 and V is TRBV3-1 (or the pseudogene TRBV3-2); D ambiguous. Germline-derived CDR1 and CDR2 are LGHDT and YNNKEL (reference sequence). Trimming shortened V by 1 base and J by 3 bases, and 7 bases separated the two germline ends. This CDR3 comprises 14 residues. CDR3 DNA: TGTGCCAGCAGCCAAGCAGGTCTCAATCAGCCCCAGCATTTT. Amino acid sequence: CASSQAGLNQPQHF.

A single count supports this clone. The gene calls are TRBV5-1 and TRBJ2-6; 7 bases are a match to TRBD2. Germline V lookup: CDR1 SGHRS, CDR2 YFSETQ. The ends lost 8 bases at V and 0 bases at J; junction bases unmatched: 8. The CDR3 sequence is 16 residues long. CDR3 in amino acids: CASTLAKDSGANVLTF. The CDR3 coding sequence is TGCGCCAGTACACTAGCGAAAGACTCTGGGGCCAACGTCCTGACTTTC.

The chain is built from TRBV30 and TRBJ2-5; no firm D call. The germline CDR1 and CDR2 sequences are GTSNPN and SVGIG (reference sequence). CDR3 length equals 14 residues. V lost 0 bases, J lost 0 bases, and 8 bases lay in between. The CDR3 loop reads CAWSVGGDQETQYF. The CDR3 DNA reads TGTGCCTGGAGTGTAGGTGGAGACCAAGAGACCCAGTACTTC. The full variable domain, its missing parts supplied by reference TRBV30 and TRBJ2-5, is SQTIHQWPATLVQPVGSPLSLECTVEGTSNPNLYWYRQAAGRGLQLLFYSVGIGQISSEVPQNLSASRPQDRQFILSSKKLLLSDSGFYLCAWSVGGDQETQYFGPGTRLLVL.

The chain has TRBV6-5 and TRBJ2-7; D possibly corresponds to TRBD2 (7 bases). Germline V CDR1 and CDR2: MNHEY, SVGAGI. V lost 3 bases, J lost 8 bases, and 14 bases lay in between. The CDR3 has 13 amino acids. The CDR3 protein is CASSYRGGQQQYF. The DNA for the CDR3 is TGTGCCAGCAGTTATAGGGGGGGACAACAGCAGTACTTC.

CDR3 residues: CASSDGERLGETQYF. CDR3 DNA sequence: TGTGCCAGCAGTGATGGGGAGCGCTTAGGGGAGACCCAGTACTTC. The rearrangement uses TRBV25-1 and TRBJ2-5; perhaps TRBD2 as D (5 bases). The CDR3 is 15 residues long. Trimming removed 3 bases at V and 5 bases at J, with 16 bases between. Looked up from germline, CDR1 is MGHDK and CDR2 is SYGVNS.

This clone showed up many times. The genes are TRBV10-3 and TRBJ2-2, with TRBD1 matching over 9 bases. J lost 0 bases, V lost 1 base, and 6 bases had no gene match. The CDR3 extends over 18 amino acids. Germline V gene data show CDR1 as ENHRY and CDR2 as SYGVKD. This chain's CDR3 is CAISELSGTGSNTGELFF. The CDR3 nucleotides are TGTGCCATCAGTGAGTTATCCGGGACAGGGTCGAACACCGGGGAGCTGTTTTTT.

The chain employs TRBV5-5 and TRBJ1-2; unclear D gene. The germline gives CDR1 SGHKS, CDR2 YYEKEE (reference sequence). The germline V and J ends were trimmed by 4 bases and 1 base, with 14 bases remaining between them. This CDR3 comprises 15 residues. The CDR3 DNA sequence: TGTGCCAGCAGCCCATCTGCCCGGGATAACTATGGCTACACCTTC. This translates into CASSPSARDNYGYTF.

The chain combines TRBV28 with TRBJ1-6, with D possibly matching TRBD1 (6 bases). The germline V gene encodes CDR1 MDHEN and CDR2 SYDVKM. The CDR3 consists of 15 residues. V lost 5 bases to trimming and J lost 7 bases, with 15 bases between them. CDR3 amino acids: CASSKRQAGNSPLHF. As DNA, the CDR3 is TGTGCCAGCAGTAAACGACAGGCAGGGAATTCACCCCTCCACTTT.